This T cell receptor (beta chain) was observed in a study of OX40 agonist ivuxolimab in advanced cancers. For context, the study as a whole: Ivuxolimab, which targeted the costimulatory receptor OX40 (CD134), was an agonistic, fully human IgG2 monoclonal antibody. Intravenous ivuxolimab was administered to patients every 2 weeks at six dose levels: 0.01, 0.1, 0.3, 1.5, 3 and 10 mg/kg. Of the approximately 54 dose-escalation patients, hepatocellular carcinoma was present in about 19, melanoma in roughly 15, renal cell carcinoma in 9 and head and neck cancer in 9. In the dose-escalation cohort, over 65% of patients were male, and the mean age was around 60 years, with a range of 23 to 79. Prior anti-PD-1, anti-PD-L1 or anti-CTLA-4 therapy was permitted, and checkpoint inhibitors had been received by around 39% of dose-escalation patients. Partial responses were achieved by three dose-escalation patients, of whom one had hepatocellular carcinoma and two had cutaneous melanoma. Peripheral TCRbeta sequencing aimed to test whether ivuxolimab altered TCR sequence diversity and caused clonal T-cell expansion. The monotherapy dose-escalation portion (N of about 57 patients) of the phase I ivuxolimab trial is reported in the paper. Points the paper makes about the study in general: The antigen specificity of the clonally expanded peripheral T cells was not determined. At doses of 0.1 to 3.0 mg/kg, clonal expansion of both CD4+ and CD8+ blood T cells was observed from baseline to week 6. In the 0.1-3.0 mg/kg groups, partial responders had among the lowest normalized peripheral clonal expansion, particularly in CD8+ T cells. After ivuxolimab, more expanded clones were found on average in CD8+ T cells than in CD4+ T cells. Low levels of normalized T-cell clonal expansion were also seen in some patients who did not respond.

Genomic DNA was extracted from sorted cells for sequencing of the TCRbeta CDR3 region. The immunoSEQ Assay was used for sequencing of TCRbeta CDR3 regions. TCRdb provides this immuneACCESS table in a form limited to in-frame rearrangements. Some clones are lacking; in checked studies, under half of them reflect an unresolved V gene, and why the rest are absent is not known. Recorded for this sample are about 78,000 clones; over 75% of them occurred a single time. 0.2% to 0.3% of the sample belongs to the ten largest clones. In the germline V gene, CDR1 corresponds to SNHLY and CDR2 to FYNNEI. V and J lose 1 base and 11 bases, and a span of 9 bases separates them. There are 12 amino acids in the CDR3, from cysteine to phenylalanine inclusive. Just CDR3 DNA is preserved here, 36 bases in frame from base 1. The trial excluded patients who had a history of autoimmune disease or were on systemic immunosuppression. Peripheral blood for TCR sequencing was collected from all dose cohorts at baseline, on cycle 4 day 1, and on cycle 7 day 1. The samples were drawn from a first-in-human, open-label, multicenter phase I dose-escalation trial of ivuxolimab. The trial enrolled adults with locally advanced or metastatic head and neck squamous cell, hepatocellular, melanoma or renal cell carcinoma. Before TCR sequencing, CD4+ and CD8+ T cells were separately sorted from peripheral blood.

With regard to this clone: Its target antigen remains unknown. One base away there is no much larger clone; base qualities are not given.

The chain is made from TRBV2 and TRBJ1-5, with the D gene not clear enough to name. This TCR derives from an adult with an advanced solid tumor such as melanoma, head and neck, liver or kidney cancer. The specimen comprised CD4+ or CD8+ T cells sorted from blood, sampled in a trial of the OX40 agonist ivuxolimab. The sequence in DNA is TGTGCCAGCAGTGAAGATATCGGGGCCCAGCATTTT. Its protein product is CASSEDIGAQHF. Reference TRBV2 and TRBJ1-5 genes cover what lies past the CDR3, so the full variable domain is EPEVTQTPSHQVTQMGQEVILRCVPISNHLYFYWYRQILGQKVEFLVSFYNNEISEKSEIFDDQFSVERPDGSNFTLKIRSTKLEDSAMYFCASSEDIGAQHFGDGTRLSIL.